Shown below are 7 T cell receptor beta chains from a single sample sequenced in a study of post-analysis software for immune sequencing data. Unique molecular identifiers featured in each of the TCR beta cDNA libraries. TCRdb recomputed calls from the PCR reads with MiXCR, one row per CDR3 protein. The sample carries about 160,000 distinct CDR3 sequences, 36% recorded once. Sample: blood, taken after autologous hematopoietic stem cell transplantation. Receptors were obtained from a girl aged 5-17 years with multiple sclerosis.

This clonotype occurred a few times. The CDR3 DNA sequence: TGTGCCAGCAGTACCGTGGAGGGAAACACCTACGAGCAGTACTTC. Translation: CASSTVEGNTYEQYF. V is TRBV6-6 and J is TRBJ2-7; D perhaps matches TRBD2 (6 bases). The V end was cut by 5 bases, the J end by 2 bases, with 16 bases between. Looked up from germline, CDR1 is MNHNY and CDR2 is SVGAGI (reference sequence). This CDR3 is built from 15 residues.

The rearrangement links TRBV27 to TRBJ2-1; either TRBD1 or TRBD2 may fit D (5 bases each). V was pared by 5 bases and J by 9 bases, with 8 bases between. Looked up from germline, CDR1 is MNHEY and CDR2 is SMNVEV (reference sequence). The length of the CDR3 is 11 residues. The CDR3 DNA reads TGTGCCAGCAGTCTCGGGGCTGAGCAGTTCTTC. Translated, it gives CASSLGAEQFF.

This clonotype showed up just a few times. The chain links TRBV29-1 to TRBJ1-4, with D unclear. The CDR3 spans 14 residues. Germline V lookup: CDR1 SQVTM, CDR2 ANQGSEA. Trimming removed 5 bases from V and 2 bases from J, with 12 bases in between. The CDR3 is CSVTTQWTNEKLFF. The CDR3 bases are TGCAGCGTTACCACACAGTGGACTAATGAAAAACTGTTTTTT.

In its sample, this clonotype was seen a few times. The CDR3 DNA reads TGCAGTGCTCCCCGGGCGTTGAACACTGAAGCTTTCTTT. Its translation: CSAPRALNTEAFF. The chain combines TRBV20-1 with TRBJ1-1; D gene ambiguous. Germline V gives CDR1 DFQATT, CDR2 SNEGSKA (reference sequence). This CDR3 region has 13 residues. The V end was cut by 5 bases, the J end by 0 bases, with 10 bases between.

This clonotype was counted only a few times. The V call is TRBV10-1, the J call TRBJ2-1, with D perhaps being TRBD1 or TRBD2 (5 bases each). Germline loops: CDR1 WNHNN, CDR2 SYGVQD (reference sequence). Trimming left V 8 bases short and J 0 bases short, with 11 bases between. There are 14 residues in the CDR3. In DNA, the CDR3 is TGCGCCAGCTCGTGGGGGAGCTCCTACAATGAGCAGTTCTTC. Its protein product is CASSWGSSYNEQFF.

The chain couples TRBV28 to TRBJ2-1; 14 nucleotides line up with TRBD2. The CDR3 totals 14 residues. With V trimmed by 5 bases and J by 6 bases, 0 bases remained unmatched. Germline-derived CDR1 and CDR2 are MDHEN and SYDVKM. This CDR3 is CASSGTSGGNEQFF. The DNA for the CDR3 is TGTGCCAGCAGTGGGACTAGCGGGGGCAATGAGCAGTTCTTC.

This clonotype was recorded only once. This chain links TRBV6-5 with TRBJ2-7, with a possible D match to TRBD1 (5 bases). Per germline, CDR1 MNHEY and CDR2 SVGAGI. CDR3 size: 14 residues. Trimming took off 2 bases at V and 4 bases at J, with 12 bases between the two ends. The DNA of the CDR3 is TGTGCCAGCAGTTACAGCGCCAGGGCGTACGAGCAGTACTTC. It encodes CASSYSARAYEQYF.